The sample holds a few counts of the clone carrying this TCR beta chain. Its specificity is not known. This record belongs to a study of vaccination effects on CD4 cells after COVID-19. The wider study: The participants, recipients of two vaccine doses, got either BNT162b2 or mRNA-1273.

Viral peptide pools were used in the ViraFEST assay to expand antigen-specific CD4+ T cells, and sequencing came afterward. Cells that had been cultured for roughly 9 days were the source of isolated CD4+ T cells. Nucleocapsid antibody tests were negative, and the vaccine recipients had no prior SARS-CoV-2 infection. On days 3 and 7, fresh IL-2 medium replaced half the medium. The germline CDR1 and CDR2 sequences are MGHDK and SYGVNS. Germline trimming cut 5 bases from V and 0 bases from J; bases unmatched to any gene: 13. The CDR3 length is 18 residues. The assay was immunoSEQ multiplex PCR, and TCRdb's table has in-frame clones only and misses some. The sample lists roughly 75,000 clones, around 72% occurring once.

The TCR sequence derives from a human donor who received a COVID-19 vaccine. The rearrangement joins TRBV25-1 to TRBJ1-3, with 7 bases fitting TRBD1. Sequencing used CD4+ T cells from PBMCs cultured with HCoV-OC43 spike peptides, obtained before COVID-19 vaccination. Subset described: HCoV-OC43 spike overlapping peptide pool stimulation. CDR3 bases: TGTGCCAGCAGTCACCCTCGGGACAGCGTTTTCTCTGGAAACACCATATATTTT. Translation: CASSHPRDSVFSGNTIYF. The whole variable domain, filled in from reference TRBV25-1 and TRBJ1-3, reads EADIYQTPRYLVIGTGKKITLECSQTMGHDKMYWYQQDPGMELHLIHYSYGVNSTEKGDLSSESTVSRIRTEHFPLTLESARPSHTSQYLCASSHPRDSVFSGNTIYFGEGSWLTVV.